The clone carrying this T cell receptor beta chain was picked up many times. Its antigen is currently unknown. This entry is derived from a study of CD8 T cells in ankylosing spondylitis. TCRdb re-analysed the 5' RACE reads in MiXCR, keeping a single row per CDR3 protein. This table has under 400,000 distinct CDR3 sequences, about 9.9% appearing once. CDR3 length equals 14 residues. After removal of 5 bases from V and 2 bases from J, the junction contained 4 bases not matched to a gene. Looked up from germline, CDR1 is SGHTA and CDR2 is FQGNSA. Whole-study findings and limits: Reportedly, disease-linked clones are significantly enriched in ankylosing spondylitis patients' matched synovial fluid.

The sequence derives from a female donor with ankylosing spondylitis or in good health (not recorded which). This chain joins TRBV7-2 and TRBJ2-7; 9 bases align to TRBD1. Sequencing was carried out using blood, either unsorted or a sorted T cell fraction (not recorded which). The CDR3 bases are TGTGCCAGCAGCGTACGACAGGGGGCCTACGAGCAGTACTTC. Translating gives CASSVRQGAYEQYF.